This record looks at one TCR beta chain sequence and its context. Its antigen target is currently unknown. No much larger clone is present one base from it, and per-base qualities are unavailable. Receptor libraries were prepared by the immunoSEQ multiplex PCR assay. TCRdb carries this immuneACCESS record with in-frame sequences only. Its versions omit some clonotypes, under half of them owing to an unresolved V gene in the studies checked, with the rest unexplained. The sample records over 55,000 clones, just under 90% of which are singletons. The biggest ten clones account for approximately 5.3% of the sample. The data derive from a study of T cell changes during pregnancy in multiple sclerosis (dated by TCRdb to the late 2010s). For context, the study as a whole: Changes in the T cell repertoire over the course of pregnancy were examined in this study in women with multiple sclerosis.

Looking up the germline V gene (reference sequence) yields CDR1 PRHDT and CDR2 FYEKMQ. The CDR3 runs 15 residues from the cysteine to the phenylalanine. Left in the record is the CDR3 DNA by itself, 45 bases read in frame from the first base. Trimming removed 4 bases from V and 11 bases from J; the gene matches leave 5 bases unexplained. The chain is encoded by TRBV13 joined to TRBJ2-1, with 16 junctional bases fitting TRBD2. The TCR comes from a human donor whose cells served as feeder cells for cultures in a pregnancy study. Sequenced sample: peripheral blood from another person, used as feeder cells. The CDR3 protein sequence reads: CASSSEGLAGGQQFF. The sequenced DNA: TGTGCCAGCAGCTCAGAGGGACTAGCGGGGGGGCAGCAGTTCTTC. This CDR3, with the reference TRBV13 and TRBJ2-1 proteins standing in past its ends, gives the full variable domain AAGVIQSPRHLIKEKRETATLKCYPIPRHDTVYWYQQGPGQDPQFLISFYEKMQSDKGSIPDRFSAQQFSDYHSELNMSSLELGDSALYFCASSSEGLAGGQQFFGPGTRLTVL.